This is a list of T cell receptor beta chains from one sample in a study of T-cell memory formation after mild COVID-19. MiXCR was run by TCRdb on the 5' RACE reads, yielding one entry per CDR3 protein. The sample carries under 250,000 distinct CDR3 sequences, around 10% recorded once. Sequenced material: PBMCs or a T cell subset sorted from them (not recorded which). The source of these receptors is a man aged 18 to 30 who had mild COVID-19 (a few samples of this study predate the infection). Cell type and time point are not known. Both conserved end residues are part of each CDR3. The D gene is left open where the match is weak. Clone size, where shown, is once, few, many, or a class for clones that have expanded.

TRBJ2-2	many	TRBV6-4	NA	TGTGCCAGCAGTGACTCAGGGGATAACGGGGAGCTGTTTTTT	CASSDSGDNGELFF
TRBJ1-1	few	TRBV7-3	TRBD1	TGTGCCAGCAGCTTAATTTCAGGGGGTGGTGAAGCTTTCTTT	CASSLISGGGEAFF
TRBJ2-3	NA	TRBV5-1	NA	TGCGCCAGCAGCTTAGCAGCAGGGTATTTTAGCACAGATACGCAGTATTTT	CASSLAAGYFSTDTQYF
TRBJ1-2	many	TRBV5-1	NA	TGCGCCAGCAGCGTGGACAGTATTCCACTGGGCTACACCTTC	CASSVDSIPLGYTF
TRBJ2-5	few	TRBV7-8	NA	TGTGCCAGCAGCTTAGGCCCCCTAGGGTACCAAGAGACCCAGTACTTC	CASSLGPLGYQETQYF
TRBJ2-1	NA	TRBV5-6	TRBD2	TGTGCCAGCAGCCCAGGGACTAGCTTCAATGAGCAGTTCTTC	CASSPGTSFNEQFF
TRBJ1-1	few	TRBV7-8	TRBD1	TGTGCCAGCAGCTCCGCCGGACAGGGAGCTTTCTTT	CASSSAGQGAFF
TRBJ1-1	few	TRBV4-1	TRBD1	TGCGCCAGCAGCCAAGGGCAGGGGGCAAGCACTGAAGCTTTCTTT	CASSQGQGASTEAFF
TRBJ2-2	few	TRBV9	NA	TGTGCCAGCAGCGTAGGTACCCAAGGGGAGCTGTTTTTT	CASSVGTQGELFF
TRBJ1-1	NA	TRBV7-7	NA	TGTGCCAGCAGCTCTGCGGGTAAAGCTTTCTTT	CASSSAGKAFF
TRBJ1-2	NA	TRBV7-9	NA	TGTGCCAGCAGCCCCCCGCGGAGTCGGGATTTTAATGGCTACACCTTC	CASSPPRSRDFNGYTF
TRBJ1-5	many	TRBV21-1	NA	TGTGCCAGCAGACGAGGAACAGGGGGCGAAAGGTCTCAGCCCCAGCATTTT	CASRRGTGGERSQPQHF
TRBJ2-5	few	TRBV7-2	NA	TGTGCCAGCAGCTTAGTCAGTCAAAGAGGGGAGACCCAGTACTTC	CASSLVSQRGETQYF
TRBJ2-5	many	TRBV5-4	NA	TGTGCCAGCAGCGCTGAGGAAGAGACCCAGTACTTC	CASSAEEETQYF
TRBJ2-3	few	TRBV7-2	NA	TGTGCCAGTCTGCTGGGCCAGGCAGATACGCAGTATTTT	CASLLGQADTQYF
TRBJ2-2	few	TRBV27	NA	TGTGCCAGCAGTTTCGGTGGATCAGGGGAGCTGTTTTTT	CASSFGGSGELFF
TRBJ2-7	few	TRBV4-2	NA	TGTGCCAGCAGCCAAGGACTGACCGGGCTTCTTACGCAGTACTTC	CASSQGLTGLLTQYF
TRBJ1-2	few	TRBV5-1	NA	TGCGCCAGCAGCCCCAGCCAAAGCAGGCATCATGGCTACACCTTC	CASSPSQSRHHGYTF
TRBJ1-3	NA	TRBV4-2	NA	TGTGCCAGCAGCAGGGAGGCTGGAAACACCATATATTTT	CASSREAGNTIYF
TRBJ1-1	NA	TRBV27	NA	TGTGCCAGCAGACTGGGGGGTGGTGGTTCTGAAGCTTTCTTT	CASRLGGGGSEAFF
TRBJ2-5	NA	TRBV4-2	NA	TGTGCCAGCAGCCAAGGGGTAAAAGAGACCCAGTACTTC	CASSQGVKETQYF
TRBJ1-3	few	TRBV27	NA	TGTGCCAGCAGTTACGACAGCCCTGGAAACACCATATATTTT	CASSYDSPGNTIYF
TRBJ2-5	many	TRBV3-1	NA	TGTGCCAGCACCGCAGGGACTTCACAAGAGACCCAGTACTTC	CASTAGTSQETQYF
TRBJ2-7	many	TRBV7-3	NA	TGTGCCAGCAGCTTAAACCCAGCCCACTACTACGAGCAGTACTTC	CASSLNPAHYYEQYF
TRBJ2-1	many	TRBV11-3	NA	TGTGCCAGCAGCTCGGGGGGCGGCCCTTACAATGAGCAGTTCTTC	CASSSGGGPYNEQFF
TRBJ1-1	few	TRBV30	NA	TGTGCCTTGGGTTTTGGGGCGCGGGGCACTGAAGCTTTCTTT	CALGFGARGTEAFF
TRBJ2-3	many	TRBV20-1	NA	TGCAGTGCTAGAGTACAGGGCACAGATACGCAGTATTTT	CSARVQGTDTQYF
TRBJ2-3	few	TRBV25-1	TRBD1	TGTGCCAGCAGTGGGTTGACAGGGGGCGTGACAGATACGCAGTATTTT	CASSGLTGGVTDTQYF
TRBJ1-1	NA	TRBV5-1	NA	TGCGCCAGCAGCTCTACCACAGGGTATGAAGCTTTCTTT	CASSSTTGYEAFF
TRBJ1-1	NA	TRBV7-9	TRBD1	TGTGCCAGCAGCTTATCCCAGGGGGAGACTGAAGCTTTCTTT	CASSLSQGETEAFF
TRBJ1-1	NA	TRBV20-1	NA	TGCAGTGCCCGCACGACAGGCTGGGACACTGAAGCTTTCTTT	CSARTTGWDTEAFF
TRBJ1-1	few	TRBV5-6	NA	TGTGCCAGCAGCATCTGGGACACTGAAGCTTTCTTT	CASSIWDTEAFF
TRBJ2-2	many	TRBV15	NA	TGTGCCACCAGCAGAGATTTGAGGGAAGCCGGGGAGCTGTTTTTT	CATSRDLREAGELFF
TRBJ1-2	NA	TRBV5-4	NA	TGTGCCATCCCCACCGTGGCCTCCACCCAGGGCTATGGCTACACCTTC	CAIPTVASTQGYGYTF
TRBJ1-5	NA	TRBV6-6	NA	TGTGCCAGCAGTTACCGGGGTGACAGCCACAATCAGCCCCAGCATTTT	CASSYRGDSHNQPQHF
TRBJ2-3	few	TRBV12-3/TRBV12-4	TRBD2	TGTGCCAGCAGTTTGCTCGGCGGGGGTAGCCCAGATACGCAGTATTTT	CASSLLGGGSPDTQYF
TRBJ2-3	few	TRBV12-3/TRBV12-4	NA	TGTGCCAGCAGTTTTGGGGTTGCAGATACGCAGTATTTT	CASSFGVADTQYF
TRBJ2-7	few	TRBV12-3/TRBV12-4	TRBD2	TGTGCCAGCAGTTTATGGCGGGGGACTACCTACGAGCAGTACTTC	CASSLWRGTTYEQYF
TRBJ2-5	NA	TRBV5-1	NA	TGCGCCAGCAGGTGGTCTGGGAAAGAGACCCAGTACTTC	CASRWSGKETQYF
TRBJ2-6	many	TRBV2	NA	TGTGCCAGCAGCGGGCCAGGGGTGGCTGGGGCCAACGTCCTGACTTTC	CASSGPGVAGANVLTF
TRBJ2-1	few	TRBV7-9	TRBD1	TGTGCCAGCAGCTTCTCAGGGGGCGGCCACAATGAGCAGTTCTTC	CASSFSGGGHNEQFF
TRBJ2-2	many	TRBV5-1	TRBD1	TGCGCCAGCAGCTCCGCGACAGGGGGCGCGTTCCAGACCGGGGAGCTGTTTTTT	CASSSATGGAFQTGELFF
TRBJ2-1	many	TRBV5-1	NA	TGCGCCAGCAGCTACGGGACTCTTGACAATGAGCAGTTCTTC	CASSYGTLDNEQFF
TRBJ2-1	many	TRBV7-6	TRBD2	TGTGCCAGCAGCCCGGCGGGGGGCGACCACAATGAGCAGTTCTTC	CASSPAGGDHNEQFF
TRBJ2-2	NA	TRBV7-3	TRBD1	TGTGCCAGCAGAACCCCCGGACAGGGGGGGACCGGGGAGCTGTTTTTT	CASRTPGQGGTGELFF
TRBJ2-1	NA	TRBV4-3	NA	TGCGCCAGCAGCCAATTGGGGGAGCAGCTTAATGAGCAGTTCTTC	CASSQLGEQLNEQFF
TRBJ1-2	NA	TRBV4-2	NA	TGTGCCAGCAGCCAAGAGGCGGGGGGCCGGGCCTATGGCTACACCTTC	CASSQEAGGRAYGYTF
TRBJ1-1	NA	TRBV2	NA	TGTGCCAGCAGTGAAAGGGGCACTGAAGCTTTCTTT	CASSERGTEAFF
TRBJ1-2	few	TRBV7-2	TRBD1	TGTGCCAGCAGCTCGACACAGGGGGCGCATGGCTACACCTTC	CASSSTQGAHGYTF
TRBJ2-3	few	TRBV4-2	NA	TGTGCCAGCAGCAGGGGGGGGGTAGATACGCAGTATTTT	CASSRGGVDTQYF
TRBJ2-2	NA	TRBV11-2	NA	TGTGCCAGCACTATTCTCAGGTCCGCGAACACCGGGGAGCTGTTTTTT	CASTILRSANTGELFF
TRBJ2-7	few	TRBV4-1	NA	TGCGCCAGCAGCCGGGAGGACCTAGGCTCCTACGAGCAGTACTTC	CASSREDLGSYEQYF
TRBJ1-5	few	TRBV7-2	TRBD1	TGTGCCAGCAGCTTACCGGGACAGGGGGCCCCTCAGGAATACCAGCATTTT	CASSLPGQGAPQEYQHF
TRBJ2-1	many	TRBV4-2	NA	TGTGCCAGCAGCCAAGATGTGGCAGGTGTTAACAATGAGCAGTTCTTC	CASSQDVAGVNNEQFF
TRBJ2-7	many	TRBV27	NA	TGTGCCAGCAGTTTCTCCGGGACCCTCCGGGTGGAGCAGTACTTC	CASSFSGTLRVEQYF
TRBJ1-2	NA	TRBV13	TRBD1	TGTGCCAGCAGCGGCACAGGGGCGGATGGCTACACCTTC	CASSGTGADGYTF
TRBJ1-1	NA	TRBV12-3/TRBV12-4	NA	TGTGCCAGCAGTTTAAGTAGGACTGAAGCTTTCTTT	CASSLSRTEAFF
TRBJ2-1	NA	TRBV7-9	TRBD2	TGTGCCAGCACCCACAGGGCTAGCGGGGGCGATGAGCAGTTCTTC	CASTHRASGGDEQFF
TRBJ2-3	few	TRBV3-1	TRBD1	TGTGCCAGCAGCTCGGTGGTCACAGGGGCCTGGACAGATACGCAGTATTTT	CASSSVVTGAWTDTQYF